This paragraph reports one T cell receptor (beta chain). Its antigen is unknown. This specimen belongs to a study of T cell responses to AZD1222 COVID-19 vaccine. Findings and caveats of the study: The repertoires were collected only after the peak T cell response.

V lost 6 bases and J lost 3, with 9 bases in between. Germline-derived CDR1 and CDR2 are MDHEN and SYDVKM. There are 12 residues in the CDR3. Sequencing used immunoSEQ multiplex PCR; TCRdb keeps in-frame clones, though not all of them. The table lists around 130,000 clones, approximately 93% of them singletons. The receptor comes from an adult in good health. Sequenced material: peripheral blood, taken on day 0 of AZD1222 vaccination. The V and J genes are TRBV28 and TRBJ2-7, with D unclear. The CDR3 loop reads CASRDPNYEQYF. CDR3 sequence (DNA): TGTGCCAGCAGGGACCCCAACTACGAGCAGTACTTC.